This record covers a single T cell receptor beta chain. From germline, CDR1 is MDHEN and CDR2 SYDVKM. Trimming removed 6 bases from V and 4 bases from J; junction bases left unmatched: 15. The CDR3 totals 16 residues. The entry originates in a study of blood T cell repertoires in COVID-19. Study overall: Samples came from the United States, Italy and Spain, spanning acute and convalescent COVID-19.

TCRdb's table, derived via immunoSEQ multiplex PCR, lists solely in-frame clones and lacks some. The data contain approximately 250,000 clones, about nine tenths of them seen just once; the ten biggest clones take up around 1.3%. Each participant's cohort was designated according to participant-reported clinical history. The V and J genes are TRBV28 and TRBJ2-7; 7 bases are shared with TRBD2. This clonotype was obtained from a woman aged 40 to 50 with acute COVID-19. Specimen: PBMCs or T cells enriched from blood (not recorded which). The CDR3 is CASSPLRSGAPYEQYF. In nucleotides, the CDR3 is TGTGCCAGCAGCCCCCTTAGAAGCGGGGCCCCATACGAGCAGTACTTC.